Below are 32 T cell receptor beta chains sequenced from a single sample in a study of identical twins. TCRdb re-derived calls from the 5' RACE reads in MiXCR, one entry per CDR3 protein. The table has around 690,000 distinct CDR3 sequences, around 20% seen once. The same sample was also studied in work on T cells expressing NK-cell markers.

Sequenced: PBMCs. The receptor source for this set is a woman aged 18-29 years in good health.

Of note for this clonotype: This clone may be a read error of a much larger clone one base away. The genes are TRBV10-3 and TRBJ2-1; D may be TRBD2 (6 bases). Germline V CDR1 and CDR2: ENHRY, SYGVKD. This CDR3 contains 16 residues. V dropped 3 bases and J dropped 2 bases, with 14 bases sitting between them. DNA for the CDR3: TGTGCCATCAGTGATCATTCTGCGGGACCCTACAATGAGCAGTTCTTC. Encoded protein: CAISDHSAGPYNEQFF.

The chain is built from TRBV25-1 and TRBJ2-7; D might be TRBD1 (6 bases). Germline-derived CDR1 and CDR2 are MGHDK and SYGVNS. CDR3 length: 12 amino acids. V lost 10 bases, J lost 4 bases, and 14 bases lay in between. CDR3: CATRTRGYEQYF. In DNA form, the CDR3 reads TGTGCCACCCGGACGAGGGGGTACGAGCAGTACTTC.

This clonotype was seen only a few times. This chain joins TRBV28 and TRBJ1-1, with D uncertain. This CDR3 comprises 14 residues. Deletions cut 6 bases from V and 4 bases from J, with 15 bases between. Germline assignment: CDR1 MDHEN and CDR2 SYDVKM. CDR3 residues: CASSLSSPRTEAFF. CDR3 sequence (DNA): TGTGCCAGCAGCCTCTCCTCCCCGCGCACTGAAGCTTTCTTT.

This sequence joins TRBV2 and TRBJ2-7, with a weak D call TRBD2 (5 bases). There are 16 residues in the CDR3. Between the trimmed V and J ends, which lost 4 bases and 0 bases, there was a span of 16 bases. CDR1 is SNHLY and CDR2 is FYNNEI in the germline V gene. The CDR3 DNA reads as TGTGCCAGCAGTGGAGACTACTTAAAGAGCTCCTACGAGCAGTACTTC. Protein: CASSGDYLKSSYEQYF.

This clonotype was seen more than once but under ten times. This sequence joins TRBV7-2 and TRBJ1-1, with D unresolved. The V and J ends lost 2 bases and 2 bases respectively, with 3 bases between them. The germline V gene has CDR1 SGHTA and CDR2 FQGNSA. The CDR3 is 12 residues long. CDR3 residues: CASSLFNTEAFF. The CDR3, as DNA: TGTGCCAGCAGCTTATTTAACACTGAAGCTTTCTTT.

In this sample, this clonotype turned up a few times. V gene TRBV5-5 combines with J gene TRBJ2-5; D may be TRBD2 (6 bases). The CDR3 is 14 amino acids. V was shortened by 5 bases and J by 5 bases, with 16 bases between the two germline ends. The V gene's germline CDR1 is SGHKS and CDR2 YYEKEE (reference sequence). Written as DNA, the CDR3 is TGTGCCAGCAGGATGGATCCTCGGGAGGAGACCCAGTACTTC. Translating gives CASRMDPREETQYF.

The V call is TRBV29-1, the J call TRBJ2-1; D not certain. The CDR3 runs 14 residues. Germline CDR1 reads SQVTM; CDR2 reads ANQGSEA. V was clipped by 4 bases and J by 0 bases, with 10 bases between them. Written as DNA, the CDR3 is TGCAGCGTTGTCCCAGCGAGCTCCTACAATGAGCAGTTCTTC. Protein sequence: CSVVPASSYNEQFF.

The chain uses TRBV5-1 and TRBJ2-1; D uncertain. Trimming left V 0 bases short and J 4 bases short, with 11 bases between. This CDR3 comprises 15 residues. Germline values: CDR1 SGHRS, CDR2 YFSETQ. CDR3 bases: TGCGCCAGCAGCTTGGAACCACTCACATACAATGAGCAGTTCTTC. Amino acids: CASSLEPLTYNEQFF.

This clonotype has only a few counts. The chain couples TRBV12-3 or TRBV12-4 to TRBJ2-5; D unclear. CDR3 size: 12 residues. V lost 4 bases to trimming and J lost 4 bases, with 7 bases between them. The chain's CDR3 is CASSWIRETQYF. CDR3 DNA: TGTGCCAGCAGTTGGATCAGAGAGACCCAGTACTTC.

There are many counts of this clonotype. The chain has TRBV24-1 and TRBJ2-1; 7 positions agree with TRBD1. The CDR3 extends over 13 amino acids. Germline-derived CDR1 and CDR2 are KGHDR and SFDVKD. V trimming: 5 bases; J trimming: 6 bases; junction bases outside the gene matches: 3. The CDR3 region has the DNA TGTGCCACCAGTGGGTCAGGGGGCAATGAGCAGTTCTTC. It encodes CATSGSGGNEQFF.

The rearrangement uses TRBV7-2 and TRBJ2-1, with D perhaps TRBD2 (7 bases). The ends were cut back, 3 bases at V and 4 bases at J, with 19 bases in the middle. This CDR3 has 17 amino acids. Looked up from germline, CDR1 is SGHTA and CDR2 is FQGNSA. DNA for the CDR3: TGTGCCAGCAGCTTTGGTCCGGCCAGGGGAGGGTACAATGAGCAGTTCTTC. Encoded protein: CASSFGPARGGYNEQFF.

This clonotype was observed a handful of times. This chain uses TRBV12-3 or TRBV12-4 with TRBJ1-2; D is uncertain. V was cut by 4 bases and J by 6 bases, with 12 bases left in between. The CDR3 covers 13 residues. The DNA of the CDR3 is TGTGCCAGCAGTTCGCGACGAGTCGATGGCTACACCTTC. Translated, it gives CASSSRRVDGYTF.

This clonotype has only a few counts. V usage is TRBV12-3 or TRBV12-4 and J usage is TRBJ2-5, with D possibly matching TRBD2 (5 bases). Between the trimmed V and J ends, which lost 2 bases and 6 bases, there was a span of 13 bases. This CDR3 contains 14 residues. Here the CDR3 DNA reads TGTGCCAGCAGTTTACGGCTAGCTAAAAAGACCCAGTACTTC. It yields the protein CASSLRLAKKTQYF.

V usage is TRBV7-9 and J usage is TRBJ2-7, with D perhaps TRBD2 (6 bases). Germline V gives CDR1 SEHNR, CDR2 FQNEAQ (reference sequence). With 1 base removed from V and 11 bases from J, the gap between germline ends came to 15 bases. There are 13 residues in the CDR3. CDR3 nucleotide sequence: TGTGCCAGCAGCTTAGATGGGTCGGACTATGAGTACTTC. As protein: CASSLDGSDYEYF.

The V call is TRBV5-1, the J call TRBJ1-1; a weak D match, TRBD1 (5 bases). Trimming left V 0 bases short and J 4 bases short, with 10 bases between. This CDR3 region has 14 residues. CDR1 is SGHRS and CDR2 is YFSETQ in the germline V gene. This CDR3 reads CASSLEWGGTEAFF. The CDR3 nucleotides are TGCGCCAGCAGCTTGGAATGGGGGGGCACTGAAGCTTTCTTT.

This chain uses TRBV12-3 or TRBV12-4 with TRBJ2-7; D not resolved. The ends were cut back, 6 bases at V and 2 bases at J, with 14 bases in the middle. The CDR3 has 14 amino acids. The DNA of the CDR3 is TGTGCCAGCAGAGACGGAACCCCCCCCTACGAGCAGTACTTC. Translating it yields CASRDGTPPYEQYF.

The chain has TRBV13 and TRBJ2-2; D may be TRBD1 (6 bases). The CDR3 runs 17 residues. Germline V gene data show CDR1 as PRHDT and CDR2 as FYEKMQ (reference sequence). The V end lost 4 bases, the J end lost 2 bases, and 17 bases lay between the germline ends. The CDR3 region is CASSSPDRLGNTGELFF. DNA of the CDR3: TGTGCCAGCAGCTCACCCGACAGGTTAGGTAACACCGGGGAGCTGTTTTTT. The whole variable domain, filled in from reference TRBV13 and TRBJ2-2, reads AAGVIQSPRHLIKEKRETATLKCYPIPRHDTVYWYQQGPGQDPQFLISFYEKMQSDKGSIPDRFSAQQFSDYHSELNMSSLELGDSALYFCASSSPDRLGNTGELFFGEGSRLTVL.

V usage is TRBV5-6 and J usage is TRBJ2-7; 7 bases are a match to TRBD2. The germline V gene has CDR1 SGHDT and CDR2 YYEEEE. The CDR3 has 16 residues. The junction had 13 bases not matched to a gene; V was cut back by 1 base and J by 6 bases. DNA of the CDR3: TGTGCCAGCAGCTTGCCCACCACTGGGGGGGGAGTCGAGCAGTACTTC. Protein product: CASSLPTTGGGVEQYF.

This clonotype was observed a few times. The J gene is TRBJ2-7, the V gene TRBV7-2; D remains ambiguous. Germline CDR1 and CDR2: SGHTA and FQGNSA. The CDR3 length is 14 residues. Trimming cost V 3 bases and J 2 bases, with 11 bases left between them. The CDR3 region has the DNA TGTGCCAGCAGCTTTTTAGGGCGGACCTACGAGCAGTACTTC. Translation gives CASSFLGRTYEQYF.

This clonotype was found a few times. The CDR3 bases are TGTGCCAGCACCTCCTCCGGGACAAAGGGCGGGACCCAGTACTTC. It codes for CASTSSGTKGGTQYF. This rearrangement joins TRBV12-3 or TRBV12-4 to TRBJ2-5, with D tentatively TRBD1 (6 bases). V was trimmed by 7 bases and J by 7 bases, leaving 22 bases between them. The CDR3 is 15 residues long.

This clonotype was recorded at least ten times. CDR3: CSARVGDQPQHF. The CDR3 region has the DNA TGCAGTGCTAGAGTAGGCGACCAGCCCCAGCATTTT. The chain joins TRBV20-1 to TRBJ1-5; D is ambiguous. V lost 1 base, J lost 7 bases, and 8 bases lay in between. Germline-derived CDR1 and CDR2 are DFQATT and SNEGSKA (reference sequence). The CDR3 has 12 amino acids.

This clonotype has a handful of counts. This sequence joins TRBV29-1 and TRBJ2-2; D not resolved. The CDR3 is 13 amino acids. Trimming took 5 bases from V and 7 from J, leaving 14 bases between them. Looked up from germline, CDR1 is SQVTM and CDR2 is ANQGSEA. The CDR3 region is CSVHVWSNGELFF. CDR3 in DNA: TGCAGCGTTCATGTCTGGTCGAACGGGGAGCTGTTTTTT.

The chain combines TRBV29-1 with TRBJ2-5; D gene uncertain. Germline V gene sequence: CDR1 SQVTM, CDR2 ANQGSEA. V lost 5 bases, J lost 4 bases, and 11 bases lay in between. The CDR3 has 12 amino acids. The CDR3 sequence is CSVQKGRETQYF. CDR3 bases: TGCAGCGTTCAGAAGGGTCGAGAGACCCAGTACTTC.

This rearrangement joins TRBV9 to TRBJ2-5; 8 bases match TRBD2. J gave up 4 bases and V 3 bases, and 8 bases lay outside the gene matches. CDR3 length equals 15 residues. Germline CDR1 is SGDLS and CDR2 is YYNGEE. CDR3 amino acids: CASSGGRGGGETQYF. As DNA, the CDR3 is TGTGCCAGCAGCGGGGGACGGGGGGGTGGAGAGACCCAGTACTTC.

This clonotype was seen many times. The rearrangement joins TRBV29-1 to TRBJ2-4; D is perhaps TRBD2 (6 bases). With 7 bases removed from V and 6 bases from J, the gap between germline ends came to 19 bases. CDR3 size: 14 residues. Germline CDR1 and CDR2: SQVTM and ANQGSEA. The CDR3 is CSARLDEAGNIQYF. The CDR3 nucleotides are TGCAGCGCGCGACTAGATGAGGCCGGAAACATTCAGTACTTC.

A few counts support this clonotype. This rearrangement joins TRBV12-3 or TRBV12-4 to TRBJ1-6; D is uncertain. The CDR3 contains 13 residues. Trimming pared 3 bases from V and 14 bases from J, leaving 14 bases between. The CDR3 DNA reads as TGTGCCAGCAGTTTCTCCGGCCTGAGGGCCCTCCACTTT. This translates into CASSFSGLRALHF.

The rearrangement links TRBV5-5 to TRBJ1-3; D call uncertain. The CDR3 runs 15 residues. Trimming stripped 2 bases from V and 4 bases from J, with 13 bases between. Germline CDR1 is SGHKS and CDR2 is YYEKEE (reference sequence). The CDR3 region is CASSFSVDSGNTIYF. The CDR3 nucleotides read TGTGCCAGCAGCTTTTCTGTGGACTCGGGAAACACCATATATTTT.

The chain employs TRBV18 and TRBJ2-7; tentative D call: TRBD1 (6 bases). Trimming shortened V by 2 bases and J by 2 bases, and 13 bases separated the two germline ends. CDR3 length: 15 residues. Germline V gene data show CDR1 as KGHSH and CDR2 as LQKENI. The DNA for the CDR3 is TGTGCCAGCTCACCATACACAGGGTCCCCCTACGAGCAGTACTTC. It codes for CASSPYTGSPYEQYF.

The V gene is TRBV11-2, the J gene TRBJ1-5; 7 nucleotides agree with TRBD1. The germline CDR1 and CDR2 sequences are SGHAT and FQNNGV. J gave up 7 bases and V 3 bases, and 6 bases lay outside the gene matches. This CDR3 contains 14 residues. The CDR3 spells CASSFARGQQPQHF. Written as DNA, the CDR3 is TGTGCCAGCAGCTTCGCTAGGGGGCAACAGCCCCAGCATTTT.

This clonotype was observed a few times. The chain combines TRBV9 with TRBJ2-3; TRBD2 aligns across 8 bases. From germline, CDR1 is SGDLS and CDR2 YYNGEE. V gave up 3 bases and J gave up 4 bases; unmatched junction bases: 7. This CDR3 has 15 residues. CDR3 in amino acids: CASSASAGASDTQYF. The CDR3 nucleotides read TGTGCCAGCAGCGCCTCAGCGGGGGCATCAGATACGCAGTATTTT.

The table lists this clonotype with a few counts. The chain is built from TRBV29-1 and TRBJ2-1, with 13 positions matching TRBD2. V was pared by 1 base and J by 9 bases, with 9 bases of the junction left unmatched. This CDR3 contains 16 residues. The V gene's germline CDR1 is SQVTM and CDR2 ANQGSEA. Here the CDR3 reads CSVEGTSGRANSEQFF. The CDR3 region has the DNA TGCAGCGTTGAAGGAACTAGCGGGAGGGCCAATAGTGAGCAGTTCTTC.

This clonotype was seen a few times. The V gene is TRBV29-1, the J gene TRBJ2-3; D ambiguous. CDR3 length: 12 amino acids. From germline, CDR1 is SQVTM and CDR2 ANQGSEA. Trimming removed 6 bases at V and 4 bases at J, with 11 bases between. In DNA form, the CDR3 reads TGCAGCGTCCGGAAGGGCCCAGATACGCAGTATTTT. This gives the protein CSVRKGPDTQYF.